The 24 T cell receptor beta chains in this list originate from one sample, sequenced in a study of blood T cells in healthy people across ages. Primers used in a second PCR of about 7 to 12 cycles were a sample-barcoded 5' primer and a J-beta primer mix. In TCRdb, the 5' RACE reads were re-called with MiXCR into one record per CDR3 protein. The table shows about 680,000 distinct CDR3 sequences, with roughly 49% occurring only once. Sequencing input: blood. The receptors derive from a woman aged 55-70 years in good health.

Ten or more counts support this clonotype. J is TRBJ2-7 and V is TRBV29-1; 8 bases align to TRBD2. V was clipped by 2 bases and J by 5 bases; unmatched bases: 8. The CDR3 contains 14 residues. Germline loops: CDR1 SQVTM, CDR2 ANQGSEA. Here the CDR3 DNA reads TGCAGCGTTGAAATCGGGGGGGCTGGCGACGAGCAGTACTTC. It translates to CSVEIGGAGDEQYF.

The chain employs TRBV14 and TRBJ2-7; D not resolved. The CDR3 extends over 13 amino acids. V was trimmed by 3 bases and J by 2 bases, leaving 8 bases between them. Germline V gene data show CDR1 as SGHDN and CDR2 as FVKESK. The CDR3 sequence: CASSQLFTYEQYF. The CDR3 DNA is TGTGCCAGCAGCCAGTTGTTCACCTACGAGCAGTACTTC.

The sample holds many counts of this clonotype. The rearrangement links TRBV3-1 to TRBJ1-2; D ambiguous. CDR1 and CDR2 (germline): LGHDT, YNNKEL (reference sequence). The CDR3 is made up of 14 amino acids. The germline V and J ends were trimmed by 1 base and 2 bases, with 8 bases remaining between them. The CDR3 is CASSQGTANYGYTF. DNA of the CDR3: TGTGCCAGCAGCCAAGGGACGGCAAACTATGGCTACACCTTC.

The rearrangement joins TRBV29-1 to TRBJ2-7; D might be TRBD1 or TRBD2, each matching 5 bases. Deletions cut 4 bases from V and 2 bases from J, with 15 bases between. The CDR3 sequence is 14 residues long. Germline V lookup: CDR1 SQVTM, CDR2 ANQGSEA. The CDR3 spells CSVAPGRGTYEQYF. In nucleotides, the CDR3 is TGCAGCGTTGCACCGGGACGGGGTACCTACGAGCAGTACTTC.

This clonotype has only one observation. The chain joins TRBV7-2 to TRBJ2-1; TRBD2 is a possible D gene (5 bases). The CDR3 extends over 16 amino acids. V lost 5 bases, J lost 0 bases, and 14 bases lay in between. Germline CDR1 and CDR2: SGHTA and FQGNSA. In DNA form, the CDR3 reads TGTGCCAGCAGCCGAGCGGCTGAGTCCTCCTACAATGAGCAGTTCTTC. It translates to CASSRAAESSYNEQFF.

This sequence joins TRBV13 and TRBJ2-1; D remains unclear. The CDR3 totals 13 residues. Trimming took 5 bases from V and 8 from J, leaving 13 bases between them. Germline loops: CDR1 PRHDT, CDR2 FYEKMQ (reference sequence). The CDR3: CASSLRDLHEQFF. CDR3 DNA sequence: TGTGCCAGCAGCCTCAGAGATCTTCATGAGCAGTTCTTC.

The chain joins TRBV20-1 to TRBJ2-1, with 7 bases aligning to TRBD2. The V and J ends lost 3 bases and 4 bases, in that order; junction bases with no gene match: 12. CDR3 length: 16 amino acids. Germline assignment: CDR1 DFQATT and CDR2 SNEGSKA (reference sequence). For the CDR3, the DNA is TGCAGTGCTAGGGTATTCGTGGCGGGAGCATACAATGAGCAGTTCTTC. It is translated as CSARVFVAGAYNEQFF.

This sequence joins TRBV5-1 and TRBJ2-5; weak D call: TRBD1 (5 bases). The DNA end is more similar to TRBJ2-7, so the J call may be wrong. The CDR3 contains 15 residues. Germline assignment: CDR1 SGHRS and CDR2 YFSETQ. This CDR3 reads CASSLAWTPTYEQYF. The CDR3 DNA sequence: TGCGCCAGCAGCTTGGCGTGGACACCAACCTACGAGCAGTACTTC.

As to this clonotype: An end of the junction does not agree with germline; a read error may underlie this. V and J are TRBV6-5 and TRBJ2-2; no firm D call. The CDR3 covers 14 residues. CDR1 is MNHEY and CDR2 is SVGAGI in the germline V gene. CDR3 DNA sequence: TGTGCCGGCAGTTACGTGCGGAGCACCGGGGAGCTGTTTTTT. Translating it yields CAGSYVRSTGELFF.

This clonotype was seen a few times. The rearrangement joins TRBV12-3 or TRBV12-4 to TRBJ1-5; D perhaps matches TRBD1 (6 bases). The V and J ends lost 1 base and 6 bases respectively, with 10 bases between them. This CDR3 is 14 amino acids long. The CDR3 sequence: CASSLVGGIQPQHF. The CDR3 DNA follows: TGTGCCAGCAGTTTAGTAGGGGGTATTCAGCCCCAGCATTTT.

The chain is built from TRBV30 and TRBJ2-1; 9 nucleotides agree with TRBD1. This CDR3 contains 14 residues. The J segment lost 6 bases and the V segment lost 4 bases, leaving 7 bases of the junction unmatched. Germline V gene sequence: CDR1 GTSNPN, CDR2 SVGIG (reference sequence). CDR3 sequence reads: CAWTQTGGPNEQFF. As DNA, the CDR3 is TGTGCCTGGACCCAGACAGGGGGACCCAATGAGCAGTTCTTC.

The chain carries TRBV6-2 or TRBV6-3 and TRBJ1-2, with 8 bases matching TRBD1. Germline CDR1 reads MNHEY; CDR2 reads SVGEGT. Germline trimming cut 6 bases from V and 3 bases from J; bases unmatched to any gene: 6. The CDR3 totals 14 residues. The CDR3 sequence: CASSRQGRDYGYTF. For the CDR3, the DNA is TGTGCCAGCAGCCGACAGGGGCGCGACTATGGCTACACCTTC.

This chain uses TRBV28 with TRBJ1-2; weak D call: TRBD1 (6 bases). Germline V CDR1 and CDR2: MDHEN, SYDVKM. CDR3 length equals 11 residues. V lost 11 bases, J lost 8 bases, and 15 bases lay in between. The CDR3 protein is CAARGAGGYTF. CDR3 DNA: TGTGCCGCCCGGGGGGCTGGCGGCTACACCTTC.

The V gene is TRBV4-3, the J gene TRBJ2-7; 9 nucleotides agree with TRBD1. There are 15 residues in the CDR3. V shed 0 bases and J 7 bases; nucleotides not matched to a gene: 7. The germline gives CDR1 LGHNA, CDR2 YSLEER. As DNA, the CDR3 is TGCGCCAGCAGCCAAGATAACAGGGGGCGAAGGGAGCAGTACTTC. This translates into CASSQDNRGRREQYF.

V is TRBV7-2 and J is TRBJ2-3; D may be TRBD2 (5 bases). The CDR3 runs 13 residues. V was pared by 5 bases and J by 4 bases, with 10 bases between. Per germline, CDR1 SGHTA and CDR2 FQGNSA. The CDR3 nucleotides read TGTGCCAGCAGCGCGTTCGGGGCAGATACGCAGTATTTT. Translating it yields CASSAFGADTQYF.

The chain is built from TRBV29-1 and TRBJ2-7; D might be TRBD2 (5 bases). Trimming removed 4 bases at V and 5 bases at J, with 9 bases between. This CDR3 has 11 amino acids. The germline V gene encodes CDR1 SQVTM and CDR2 ANQGSEA. CDR3 in amino acids: CSVARGDEQYF. In nucleotides, the CDR3 is TGCAGCGTTGCCCGGGGTGACGAGCAGTACTTC.

The chain has TRBV20-1 and TRBJ2-7, with unresolved D. Trimming took 0 bases from V and 5 from J, leaving 11 bases between them. Germline CDR1 DFQATT, CDR2 SNEGSKA (reference sequence). The CDR3 has 13 amino acids. The CDR3 coding sequence is TGCAGTGCTAGAGATCCTTCTAGGGACGAGCAGTACTTC. Its protein is CSARDPSRDEQYF.

This clonotype appeared a single time. V gene TRBV20-1 combines with J gene TRBJ1-4, with a tentative D call TRBD1 (5 bases). CDR1 is DFQATT, CDR2 SNEGSKA, per germline (reference sequence). Trimming left V 3 bases short and J 1 base short, with 15 bases between. This CDR3 region has 16 residues. The CDR3 loop reads CSASNVVGQTNEKLFF. Written as DNA, the CDR3 is TGCAGTGCTAGCAACGTGGTAGGACAAACTAATGAAAAACTGTTTTTT.

V is TRBV6-1 and J is TRBJ1-2; 7 bases are shared with TRBD1. Germline loops: CDR1 MNHNS, CDR2 SASEGT. This CDR3 has 16 amino acids. V shed 5 bases, J shed 0 bases, and the junction held 9 bases outside the gene matches. The CDR3 loop is CASSRYRQGPNYGYTF. In DNA form, the CDR3 reads TGTGCCAGCAGTAGGTATCGACAGGGCCCTAACTATGGCTACACCTTC.

This clonotype was recorded a few times. V gene TRBV30 combines with J gene TRBJ2-7, with a weak D call TRBD2 (6 bases). Trimming shortened V by 0 bases and J by 7 bases, and 13 bases separated the two germline ends. Germline lookup yields CDR1 GTSNPN and CDR2 SVGIG (reference sequence). The CDR3 has 13 amino acids. In DNA, the CDR3 is TGTGCCTGGAGTGTATCGGCTAGCGATGAGCAGTACTTC. Protein product: CAWSVSASDEQYF.

This clonotype was detected many times. The rearrangement joins TRBV7-2 to TRBJ2-3; D is ambiguous. The CDR3 has 14 amino acids. Per germline, CDR1 SGHTA and CDR2 FQGNSA. Trimming took 1 base from V and 2 from J, leaving 7 bases between them. CDR3 in amino acids: CASSLGLYTDTQYF. The CDR3 nucleotides read TGTGCCAGCAGCTTAGGTCTCTACACAGATACGCAGTATTTT.

This clonotype was detected ten times or more. J is TRBJ2-5 and V is TRBV29-1; 10 nucleotides align to TRBD1. The CDR3 spans 14 residues. V shed 4 bases, J shed 5 bases, and the junction held 7 bases outside the gene matches. Germline V gene lookup returns CDR1 SQVTM and CDR2 ANQGSEA. Here the CDR3 DNA reads TGCAGCGTTGGACCCGGGACAGGGGAGGAGACCCAGTACTTC. As protein: CSVGPGTGEETQYF.

This clonotype was seen only a few times. The chain couples TRBV11-2 to TRBJ2-7; D is undetermined. The assigned J gene may be wrong: the sequence end matches TRBJ2-5 better. Looked up from germline, CDR1 is SGHAT and CDR2 is FQNNGV. CDR3 length: 13 amino acids. The CDR3 is CASSSGRAETQYF. DNA of the CDR3: TGTGCCAGCAGCTCAGGACGGGCTGAGACCCAGTACTTC.

This clonotype was counted a few times. The chain links TRBV24-1 to TRBJ2-1; D gene ambiguous. V was pared by 11 bases and J by 4 bases, with 11 bases between. This CDR3 region has 12 residues. Germline lookup yields CDR1 KGHDR and CDR2 SFDVKD. CDR3 in amino acids: CAITTDYNEQFF. DNA of the CDR3: TGTGCCATTACGACGGATTACAATGAGCAGTTCTTC.